The TCR beta chain under discussion was sequenced for a study of T cells after yellow fever vaccination. The germline V gene encodes CDR1 SGHVS and CDR2 FNYEAQ. V lost 5 bases to trimming and J lost 3 bases, with 11 bases between them. The CDR3 contains 14 residues. Only a few counts were recorded for this clonotype. TCRdb reprocessed the 5' RACE reads via MiXCR and lists one record per CDR3 protein. The sample lists approximately 610,000 distinct CDR3 sequences; 17% were seen once. The clonotype comes from a man aged 18 to 29 who received the YFV17D yellow fever vaccine. The chain recombines TRBV7-6 with TRBJ1-3; D remains unclear. Sequenced material: PBMCs, taken less than 6 days after the first yellow fever vaccination. CDR3 nucleotides: TGTGCCAGCAGCCCGAGGGTTGATGGAAACACCATATATTTT. Its protein is CASSPRVDGNTIYF.